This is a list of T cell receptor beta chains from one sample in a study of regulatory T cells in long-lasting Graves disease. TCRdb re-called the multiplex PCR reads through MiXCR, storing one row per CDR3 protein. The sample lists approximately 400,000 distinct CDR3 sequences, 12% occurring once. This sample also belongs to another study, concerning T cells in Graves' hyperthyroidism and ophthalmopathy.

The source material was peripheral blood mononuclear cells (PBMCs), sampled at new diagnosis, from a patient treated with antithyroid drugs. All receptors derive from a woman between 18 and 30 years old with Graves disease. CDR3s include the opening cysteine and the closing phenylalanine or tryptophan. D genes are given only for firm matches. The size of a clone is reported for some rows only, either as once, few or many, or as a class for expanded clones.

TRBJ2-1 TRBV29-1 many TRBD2 CSVEGPGLVNEQFF TGCAGCGTTGAAGGCCCCGGACTAGTCAATGAGCAGTTCTTC
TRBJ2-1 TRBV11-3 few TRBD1 CASSLSQYVGTGYSNEQFF TGTGCCAGCAGCTTAAGTCAATATGTGGGGACAGGGTATTCCAATGAGCAGTTCTTC
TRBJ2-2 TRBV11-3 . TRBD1 CASSLRGQGTGEPFF TGTGCCAGCAGCTTACGGGGACAGGGCACCGGGGAGCCGTTTTTT
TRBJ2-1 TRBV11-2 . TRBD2 CASSLASGRSNEQFF TGTGCCAGCAGCTTAGCTAGCGGGAGATCCAATGAGCAGTTCTTC
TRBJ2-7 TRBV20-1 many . CSARSLRGTETYEQYF TGCAGTGCTAGATCCTTAAGGGGGACGGAGACCTACGAGCAGTACTTC
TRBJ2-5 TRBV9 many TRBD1 CASSTSDTGGETQYF TGTGCCAGCAGCACCTCCGATACAGGGGGGGAGACCCAGTACTTC
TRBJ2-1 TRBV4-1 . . CASSQVEGSLSYNEQFF TGCGCCAGCAGCCAAGTGGAGGGGAGCCTCTCCTACAATGAGCAGTTCTTC
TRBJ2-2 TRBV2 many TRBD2 CASTPLLAGGPTGELFF TGTGCCAGCACTCCGCTATTAGCGGGGGGGCCCACCGGGGAGCTGTTTTTT
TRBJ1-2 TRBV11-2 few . CANSWTANYGYTF TGTGCCAACAGCTGGACAGCTAACTATGGCTACACCTTC
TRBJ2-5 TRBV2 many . CASSTDRRPKETQYF TGTGCCAGCAGTACGGACAGACGGCCTAAAGAGACCCAGTACTTC
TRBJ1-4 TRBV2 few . CASGSSGANEKLFF TGTGCCAGCGGGTCGTCGGGAGCTAATGAAAAACTGTTTTTT